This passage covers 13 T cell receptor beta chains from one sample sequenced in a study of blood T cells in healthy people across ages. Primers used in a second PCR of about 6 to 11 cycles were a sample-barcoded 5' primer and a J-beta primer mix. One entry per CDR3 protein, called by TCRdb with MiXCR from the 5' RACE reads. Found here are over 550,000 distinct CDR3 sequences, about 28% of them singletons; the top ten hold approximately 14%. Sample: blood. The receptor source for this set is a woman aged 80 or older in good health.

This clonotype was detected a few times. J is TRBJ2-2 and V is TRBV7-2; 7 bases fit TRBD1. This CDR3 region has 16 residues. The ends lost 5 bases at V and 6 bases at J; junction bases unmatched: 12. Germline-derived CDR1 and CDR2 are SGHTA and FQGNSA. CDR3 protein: CASSPRQGRTAGELFF. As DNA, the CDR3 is TGTGCCAGCAGCCCTAGACAGGGAAGGACTGCCGGGGAGCTGTTTTTT.

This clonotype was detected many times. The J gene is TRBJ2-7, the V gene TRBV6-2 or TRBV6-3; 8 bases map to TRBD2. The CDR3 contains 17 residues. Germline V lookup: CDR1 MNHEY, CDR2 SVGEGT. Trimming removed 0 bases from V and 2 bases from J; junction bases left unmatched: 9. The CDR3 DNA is TGTGCCAGCAGTTACTCGAGCGGGCGGGGGGCAACCTACGAGCAGTACTTC. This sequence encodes CASSYSSGRGATYEQYF.

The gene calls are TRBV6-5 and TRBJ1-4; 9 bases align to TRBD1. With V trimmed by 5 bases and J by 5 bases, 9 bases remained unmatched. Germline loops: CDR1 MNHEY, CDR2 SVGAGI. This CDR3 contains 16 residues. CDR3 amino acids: CASSPSGTGINEKLFF. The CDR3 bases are TGTGCCAGCAGTCCCTCCGGGACAGGGATCAATGAAAAACTGTTTTTT.

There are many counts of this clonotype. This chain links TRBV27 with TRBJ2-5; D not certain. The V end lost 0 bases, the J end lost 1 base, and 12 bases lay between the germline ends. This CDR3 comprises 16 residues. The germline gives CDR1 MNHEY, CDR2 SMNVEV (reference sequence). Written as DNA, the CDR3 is TGTGCCAGCAGTTTATCCCTGGCCCTGGGCCAAGAGACCCAGTACTTC. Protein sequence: CASSLSLALGQETQYF.

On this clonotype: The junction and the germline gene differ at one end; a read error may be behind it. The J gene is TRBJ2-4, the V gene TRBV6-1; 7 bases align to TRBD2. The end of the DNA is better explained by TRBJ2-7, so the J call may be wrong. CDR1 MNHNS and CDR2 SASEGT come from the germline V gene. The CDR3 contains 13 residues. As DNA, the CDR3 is TGTGCCGGCAGTACTAGCGTATCCTACGAGCAGTACTTC. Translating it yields CAGSTSVSYEQYF.

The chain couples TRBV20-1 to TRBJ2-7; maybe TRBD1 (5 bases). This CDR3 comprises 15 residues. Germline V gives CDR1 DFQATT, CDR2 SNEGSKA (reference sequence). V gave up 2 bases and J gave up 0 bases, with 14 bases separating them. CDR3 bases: TGCAGTGCTAGAATAGACAGCTTGAGCTCCTACGAGCAGTACTTC. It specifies CSARIDSLSSYEQYF.

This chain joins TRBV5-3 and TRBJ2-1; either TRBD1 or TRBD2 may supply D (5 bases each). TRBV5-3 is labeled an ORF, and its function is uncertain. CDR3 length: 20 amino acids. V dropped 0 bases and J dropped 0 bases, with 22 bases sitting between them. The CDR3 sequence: CARSLAMSPGPTNSYNEQFF. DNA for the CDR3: TGTGCCAGAAGCTTGGCTATGTCTCCGGGACCCACCAACTCCTACAATGAGCAGTTCTTC.

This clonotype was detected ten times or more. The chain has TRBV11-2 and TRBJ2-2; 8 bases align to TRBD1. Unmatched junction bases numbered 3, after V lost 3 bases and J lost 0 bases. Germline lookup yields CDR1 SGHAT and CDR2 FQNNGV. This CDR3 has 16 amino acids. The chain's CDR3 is CASSLTGVSNTGELFF. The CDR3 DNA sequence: TGTGCCAGCAGCTTGACAGGGGTATCGAACACCGGGGAGCTGTTTTTT.

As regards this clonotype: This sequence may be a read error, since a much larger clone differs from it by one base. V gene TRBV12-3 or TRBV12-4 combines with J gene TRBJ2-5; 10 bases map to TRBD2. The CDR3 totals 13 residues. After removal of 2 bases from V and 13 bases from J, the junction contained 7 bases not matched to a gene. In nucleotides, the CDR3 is TGTGCCAGCAGTTTAACTAGCGGGGCAGCGTGGTACTTC. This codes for CASSLTSGAAWYF.

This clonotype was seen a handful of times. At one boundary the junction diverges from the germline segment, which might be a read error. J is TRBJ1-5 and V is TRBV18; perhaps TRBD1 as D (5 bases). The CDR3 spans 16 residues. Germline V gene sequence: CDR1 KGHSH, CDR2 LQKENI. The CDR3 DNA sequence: TGTGCTAGCTCACCACAGGCACGTTATAGCAATCAGCCCCAGCATTTT. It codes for CASSPQARYSNQPQHF.

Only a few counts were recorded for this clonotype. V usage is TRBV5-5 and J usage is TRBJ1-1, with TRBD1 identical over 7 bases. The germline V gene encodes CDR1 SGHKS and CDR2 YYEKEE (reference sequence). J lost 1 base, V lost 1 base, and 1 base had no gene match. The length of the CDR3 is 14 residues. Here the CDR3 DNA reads TGTGCCAGCAGCTTGTGGGACAGGAACACTGAAGCTTTCTTT. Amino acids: CASSLWDRNTEAFF.

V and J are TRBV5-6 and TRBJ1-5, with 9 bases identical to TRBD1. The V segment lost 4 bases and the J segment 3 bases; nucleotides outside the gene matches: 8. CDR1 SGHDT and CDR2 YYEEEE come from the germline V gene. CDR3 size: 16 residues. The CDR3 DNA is TGTGCCAGCAGCGGCACAGGGGGCCTTGCCAATCAGCCCCAGCATTTT. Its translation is CASSGTGGLANQPQHF.

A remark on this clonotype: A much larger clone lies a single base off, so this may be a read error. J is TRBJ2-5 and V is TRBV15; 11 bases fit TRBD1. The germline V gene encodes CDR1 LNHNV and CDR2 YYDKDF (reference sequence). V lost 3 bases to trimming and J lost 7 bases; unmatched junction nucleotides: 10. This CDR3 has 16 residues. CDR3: CATSSWTGGVSRTQYF. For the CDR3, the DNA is TGTGCCACCAGCAGTTGGACAGGGGGCGTTTCGAGGACCCAGTACTTC.